The T cell receptor (beta chain) described here comes from a study of shared clonotypes between healthy human individuals. Background on the study: Used for every donor were three CD4 naive, three CD4 memory, two CD8 naive and one CD8 memory plate.

Profiling relied on immunoSEQ multiplex PCR, and the TCRdb table lists in-frame clones only, not all of them. The top ten clones hold roughly 17% of a sample with about 320,000 clones, around 87% of them seen once. The germline CDR1 and CDR2 sequences are SGHDT and YYEEEE. After removal of 3 bases from V and 6 bases from J, the junction contained 4 bases not matched to a gene. The CDR3 covers 14 residues. This TCR was recovered from a man aged 18 to 30 in good health. Sequencing input: memory CD8+ T cells sorted from blood. Subset here: CD45RO+ cells pooled with CCR7-negative TemRA cells. V gene TRBV5-6 combines with J gene TRBJ2-7, with 12 bases identical to TRBD1. The CDR3 DNA follows: TGTGCCAGCAGCTGGGGACAGGGGGCCGGCGAGCAGTACTTC. It specifies CASSWGQGAGEQYF.